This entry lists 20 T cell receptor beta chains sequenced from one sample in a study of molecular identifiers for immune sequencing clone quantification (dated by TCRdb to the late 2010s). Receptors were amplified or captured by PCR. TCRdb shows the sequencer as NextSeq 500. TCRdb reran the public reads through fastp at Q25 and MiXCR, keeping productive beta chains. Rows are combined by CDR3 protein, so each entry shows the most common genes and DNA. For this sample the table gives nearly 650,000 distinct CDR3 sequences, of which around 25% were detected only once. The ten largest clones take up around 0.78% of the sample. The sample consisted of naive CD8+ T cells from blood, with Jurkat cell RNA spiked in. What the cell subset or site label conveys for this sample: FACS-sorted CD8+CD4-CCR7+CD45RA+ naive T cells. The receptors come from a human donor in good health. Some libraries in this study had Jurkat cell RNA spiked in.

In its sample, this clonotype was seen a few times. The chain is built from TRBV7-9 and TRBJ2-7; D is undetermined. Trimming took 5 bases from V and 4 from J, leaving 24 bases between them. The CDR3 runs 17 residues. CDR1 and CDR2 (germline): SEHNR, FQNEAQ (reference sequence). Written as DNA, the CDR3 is TGTGCCAGCAGCCCTCAAACTCCCGGTCTTTTGATTTACGAGCAGTACTTC. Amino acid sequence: CASSPQTPGLLIYEQYF.

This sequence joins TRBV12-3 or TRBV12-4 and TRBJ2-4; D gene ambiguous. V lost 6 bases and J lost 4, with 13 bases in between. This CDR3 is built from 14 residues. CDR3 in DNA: TGTGCCAGCAGCCCCGGTGCGGAAAAAAACATTCAGTACTTC. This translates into CASSPGAEKNIQYF.

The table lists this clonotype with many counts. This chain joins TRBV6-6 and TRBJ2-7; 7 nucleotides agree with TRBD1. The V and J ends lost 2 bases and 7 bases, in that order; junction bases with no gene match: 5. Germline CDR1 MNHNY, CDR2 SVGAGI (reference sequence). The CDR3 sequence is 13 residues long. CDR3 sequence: CASSYEGAREQYF. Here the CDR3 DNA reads TGTGCCAGCAGTTACGAGGGGGCAAGGGAGCAGTACTTC.

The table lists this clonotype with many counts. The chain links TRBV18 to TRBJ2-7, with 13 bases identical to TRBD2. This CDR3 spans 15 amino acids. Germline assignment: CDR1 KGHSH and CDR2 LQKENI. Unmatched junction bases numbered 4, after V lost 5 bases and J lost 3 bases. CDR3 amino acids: CASSGTSGVVYEQYF. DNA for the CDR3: TGTGCCAGCTCAGGGACTAGCGGGGTTGTCTACGAGCAGTACTTC.

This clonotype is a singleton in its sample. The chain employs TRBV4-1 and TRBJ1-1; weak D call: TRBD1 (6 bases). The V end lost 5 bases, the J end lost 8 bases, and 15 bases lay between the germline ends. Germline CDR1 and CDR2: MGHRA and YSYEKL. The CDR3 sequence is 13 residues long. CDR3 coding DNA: TGCGCCAGCAGCTATCGCCAGGGGCCCGAAGCTTTCTTT. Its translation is CASSYRQGPEAFF.

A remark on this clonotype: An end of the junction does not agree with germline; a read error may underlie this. CDR3 region: CSASDGGGIVDSQYF. The DNA for the CDR3 is TGCAGTGCTAGCGATGGGGGAGGAATTGTAGATTCGCAGTATTTT. The chain recombines TRBV20-1 with TRBJ2-3; a weak D match, TRBD2 (6 bases). The CDR3 length is 15 residues. Per the germline V gene, CDR1 is DFQATT and CDR2 is SNEGSKA (reference sequence).

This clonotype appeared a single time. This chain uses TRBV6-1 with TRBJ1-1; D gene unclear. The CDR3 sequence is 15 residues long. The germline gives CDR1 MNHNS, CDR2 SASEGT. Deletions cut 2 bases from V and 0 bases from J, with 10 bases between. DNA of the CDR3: TGTGCCAGCAGTGAATGGCCAGACTTGAACACTGAAGCTTTCTTT. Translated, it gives CASSEWPDLNTEAFF.

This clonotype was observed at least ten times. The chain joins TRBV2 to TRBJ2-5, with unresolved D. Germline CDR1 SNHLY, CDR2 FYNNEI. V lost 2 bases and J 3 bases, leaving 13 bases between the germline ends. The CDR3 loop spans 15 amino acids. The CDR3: CASSESGPVEETQYF. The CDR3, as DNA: TGTGCCAGCAGTGAAAGTGGGCCGGTTGAAGAGACCCAGTACTTC.

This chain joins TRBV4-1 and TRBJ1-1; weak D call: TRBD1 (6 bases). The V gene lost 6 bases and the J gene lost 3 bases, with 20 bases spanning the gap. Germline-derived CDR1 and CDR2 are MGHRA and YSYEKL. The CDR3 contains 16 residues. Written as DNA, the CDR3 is TGCGCCAGCAGTTCTATAACAGGGCGGGGGGACACTGAAGCTTTCTTT. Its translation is CASSSITGRGDTEAFF.

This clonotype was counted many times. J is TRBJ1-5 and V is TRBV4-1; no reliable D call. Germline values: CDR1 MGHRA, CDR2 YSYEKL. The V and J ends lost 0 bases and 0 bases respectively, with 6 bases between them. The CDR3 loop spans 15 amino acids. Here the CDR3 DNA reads TGCGCCAGCAGCCAAGATCCCTCTAGCAATCAGCCCCAGCATTTT. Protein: CASSQDPSSNQPQHF.

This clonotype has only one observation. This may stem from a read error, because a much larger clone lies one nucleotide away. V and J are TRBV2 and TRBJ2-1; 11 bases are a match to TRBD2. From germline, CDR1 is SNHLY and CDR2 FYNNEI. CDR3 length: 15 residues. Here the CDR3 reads CASSWTSGSYNEQLF. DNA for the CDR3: TGTGCCAGCAGTTGGACTAGCGGGTCCTACAATGAGCAGCTCTTC.

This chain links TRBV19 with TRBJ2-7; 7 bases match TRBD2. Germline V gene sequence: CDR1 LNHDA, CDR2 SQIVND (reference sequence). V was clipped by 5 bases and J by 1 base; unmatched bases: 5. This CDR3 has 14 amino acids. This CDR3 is CASSATSPSYEQYF. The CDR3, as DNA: TGTGCCAGTAGTGCGACTAGCCCGTCCTACGAGCAGTACTTC. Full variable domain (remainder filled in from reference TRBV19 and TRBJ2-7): DGGITQSPKYLFRKEGQNVTLSCEQNLNHDAMYWYRQDPGQGLRLIYYSQIVNDFQKGDIAEGYSVSREKKESFPLTVTSAQKNPTAFYLCASSATSPSYEQYFGPGTRLTVT.

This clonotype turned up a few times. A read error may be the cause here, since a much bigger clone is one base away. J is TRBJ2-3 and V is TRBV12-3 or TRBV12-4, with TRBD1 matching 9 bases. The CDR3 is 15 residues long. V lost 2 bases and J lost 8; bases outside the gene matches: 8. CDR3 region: CASSLPGTGSGTQYF. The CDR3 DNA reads TGTGCCAGCAGTTTACCCGGGACAGGGTCAGGTACGCAGTATTTT.

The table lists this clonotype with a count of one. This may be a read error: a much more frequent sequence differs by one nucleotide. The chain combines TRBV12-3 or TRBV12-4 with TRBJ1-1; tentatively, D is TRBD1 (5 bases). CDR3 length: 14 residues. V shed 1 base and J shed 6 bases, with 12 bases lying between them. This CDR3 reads CASSLGGWGAEAFF. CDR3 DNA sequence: TGTGCCAGCAGTTTAGGAGGTTGGGGCGCTGAAGCTTTCTTT.

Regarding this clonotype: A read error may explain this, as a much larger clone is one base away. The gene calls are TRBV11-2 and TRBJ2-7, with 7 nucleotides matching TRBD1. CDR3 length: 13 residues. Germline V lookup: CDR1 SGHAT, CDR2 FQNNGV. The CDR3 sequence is CASSPWDSYERYF. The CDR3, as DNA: TGTGCCAGCAGCCCCTGGGACAGCTACGAGCGGTACTTC.

In DNA form, the CDR3 reads TGTGCCAGTAGTCCTAGGGACAGGGCAAGCACAGATACGCAGTATTTT. It specifies CASSPRDRASTDTQYF. This sequence joins TRBV19 and TRBJ2-3; 9 nucleotides match TRBD1. V lost 5 bases and J lost 0; bases outside the gene matches: 6. The CDR3 length is 16 residues. CDR1 LNHDA and CDR2 SQIVND come from the germline V gene (reference sequence).

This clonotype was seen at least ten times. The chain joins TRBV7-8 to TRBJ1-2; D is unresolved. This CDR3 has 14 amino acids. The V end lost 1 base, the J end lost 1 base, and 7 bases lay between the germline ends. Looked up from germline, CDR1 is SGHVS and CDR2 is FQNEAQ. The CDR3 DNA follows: TGTGCCAGCAGCTTAGACCTATTTAACTATGGCTACACCTTC. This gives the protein CASSLDLFNYGYTF.

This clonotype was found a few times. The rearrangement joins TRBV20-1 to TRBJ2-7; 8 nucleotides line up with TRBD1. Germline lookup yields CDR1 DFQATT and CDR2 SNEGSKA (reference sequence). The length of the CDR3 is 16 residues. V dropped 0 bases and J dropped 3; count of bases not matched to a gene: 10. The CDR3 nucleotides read TGCAGTGCTAGAGATCTGGACAGGGCCGTCCACTACGAGCAGTACTTC. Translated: CSARDLDRAVHYEQYF.

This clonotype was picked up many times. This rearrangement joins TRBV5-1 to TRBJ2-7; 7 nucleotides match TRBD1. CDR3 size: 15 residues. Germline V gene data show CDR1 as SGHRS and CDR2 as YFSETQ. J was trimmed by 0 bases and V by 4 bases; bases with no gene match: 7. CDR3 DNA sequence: TGCGCCAGCAGCCTTCCGGGACAGCCCTCCTACGAGCAGTACTTC. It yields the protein CASSLPGQPSYEQYF.

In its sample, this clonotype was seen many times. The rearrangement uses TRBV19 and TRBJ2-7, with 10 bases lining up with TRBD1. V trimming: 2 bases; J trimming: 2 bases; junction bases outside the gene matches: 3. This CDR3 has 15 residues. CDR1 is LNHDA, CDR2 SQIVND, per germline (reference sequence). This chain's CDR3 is CASSITGQGAYEQYF. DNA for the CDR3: TGTGCCAGTAGTATAACCGGACAGGGGGCCTACGAGCAGTACTTC.